Following are 15 T cell receptor beta chains from one sample sequenced in a study of blood T cell repertoires in COVID-19. Here immunoSEQ multiplex PCR was the method, and the copy in TCRdb shows in-frame clones only, minus some. The sample contains 100,000 to 150,000 clones, 87% of which appear only once. Material: peripheral blood. The receptors were gathered from a woman aged 55 to 70 with acute or convalescent COVID-19.

The V gene is TRBV28, the J gene TRBJ1-5, with 10 positions matching TRBD1. Germline CDR1 reads MDHEN; CDR2 reads SYDVKM. After removal of 6 bases from V and 7 bases from J, the junction contained 9 bases not matched to a gene. The CDR3 is 15 amino acids. In DNA, the CDR3 is TGTGCCAGCAGCTCCGACAGGGGGCGAGGACAGCCCCAGCATTTT. Translation: CASSSDRGRGQPQHF.

This clone appeared a single time. The same CDR3 also results from other DNA sequences found in this sample. The J gene is TRBJ2-5, the V gene TRBV9; 15 nucleotides align to TRBD2. The CDR3 loop spans 15 amino acids. V lost 2 bases, J lost 5 bases, and 1 base stayed unmatched. Germline-derived CDR1 and CDR2 are SGDLS and YYNGEE. CDR3 sequence (DNA): TGTGCCAGCAGCGTCGGACTAGCGGGAGGGGAGACCCAGTACTTC. Amino acids: CASSVGLAGGETQYF.

This CDR3 is CASSEGDRDNYGYTF. The CDR3 region has the DNA TGTGCCAGCAGTGAGGGGGACAGGGATAACTATGGCTACACCTTC. This rearrangement joins TRBV6-1 to TRBJ1-2; 9 positions agree with TRBD1. V lost 3 bases, J lost 1 base, and 3 bases stayed unmatched. The CDR3 sequence is 15 residues long. Germline assignment: CDR1 MNHNS and CDR2 SASEGT.

The chain carries TRBV11-2 and TRBJ2-1, with D unresolved. Trimming stripped 3 bases from V and 7 bases from J, with 7 bases between. CDR1 and CDR2 (germline): SGHAT, FQNNGV. The CDR3 loop spans 12 amino acids. The CDR3 reads CASSLARNEQFF. The CDR3 DNA reads TGTGCCAGCAGCTTGGCTAGGAATGAGCAGTTCTTC.

The chain couples TRBV3-1 (or the pseudogene TRBV3-2) to TRBJ1-1, with a possible D match to TRBD1 (5 bases). The CDR3 spans 13 residues. Germline V gene lookup returns CDR1 LGHDT and CDR2 YNNKEL (reference sequence). Trimming took off 1 base at V and 6 bases at J, with 9 bases between the two ends. CDR3: CASSQVGGAEAFF. For the CDR3, the DNA is TGTGCCAGCAGCCAAGTGGGGGGGGCTGAAGCTTTCTTT.

J is TRBJ2-7 and V is TRBV28; 8 bases are shared with TRBD2. The CDR3 covers 15 residues. Trimming cost V 1 base and J 2 bases; bases outside gene matches: 4. Germline V gene lookup returns CDR1 MDHEN and CDR2 SYDVKM. The CDR3 DNA reads TGTGCCAGCAGTTTATCACTAGCGGAAGCCTACGAGCAGTACTTC. It translates to CASSLSLAEAYEQYF. Full variable domain (rest looked up from reference TRBV28 and TRBJ2-7): DVKVTQSSRYLVKRTGEKVFLECVQDMDHENMFWYRQDPGLGLRLIYFSYDVKMKEKGDIPEGYSVSREKKERFSLILESASTNQTSMYLCASSLSLAEAYEQYFGPGTRLTVT.

This chain uses TRBV6-5 with TRBJ1-2; a weak D match, TRBD1 (6 bases). This CDR3 contains 15 residues. Trimming shortened V by 11 bases and J by 7 bases, and 26 bases separated the two germline ends. The germline gives CDR1 MNHEY, CDR2 SVGAGI. The CDR3 sequence is CAASSLKGGKTGYTF. CDR3 nucleotide sequence: TGTGCCGCCAGTTCCCTTAAGGGGGGGAAGACTGGCTACACCTTC.

The chain links TRBV2 to TRBJ2-7; the match to TRBD2 covers 11 bases. CDR1 is SNHLY, CDR2 FYNNEI, per germline. V trimming: 1 base; J trimming: 0 bases; junction bases outside the gene matches: 5. The length of the CDR3 is 17 residues. The CDR3 DNA sequence: TGTGCCAGCAGTGAAGTGACTAGCGGGACATACTCCTACGAGCAGTACTTC. Its translation is CASSEVTSGTYSYEQYF. Using reference TRBV2 and TRBJ2-7 for the parts outside the CDR3, the full variable domain is EPEVTQTPSHQVTQMGQEVILRCVPISNHLYFYWYRQILGQKVEFLVSFYNNEISEKSEIFDDQFSVERPDGSNFTLKIRSTKLEDSAMYFCASSEVTSGTYSYEQYFGPGTRLTVT.

On this clone: The same CDR3 arises from other DNA sequences in this sample as well. The V gene is TRBV29-1, the J gene TRBJ1-1; D possibly corresponds to TRBD1 (6 bases). V was pared by 7 bases and J by 0 bases, with 9 bases between. The CDR3 contains 12 residues. Germline V CDR1 and CDR2: SQVTM, ANQGSEA. CDR3 region: CSGGQLNTEAFF. The CDR3 coding sequence is TGCAGCGGAGGACAGTTGAACACTGAAGCTTTCTTT. Based on the CDR3 plus reference TRBV29-1 and TRBJ1-1, the full variable domain is SAVISQKPSRDICQRGTSLTIQCQVDSQVTMMFWYRQQPGQSLTLIATANQGSEATYESGFVIDKFPISRPNLTFSTLTVSNMSPEDSSIYLCSGGQLNTEAFFGQGTRLTVV.

V and J are TRBV28 and TRBJ2-1; 9 bases map to TRBD1. J lost 3 bases, V lost 5 bases, and 14 bases had no gene match. CDR1 is MDHEN, CDR2 SYDVKM, per germline. This CDR3 contains 18 residues. The CDR3 DNA reads as TGTGCCAGCAGTCCGGGCCCTACCGGGACAGGGATCTACAATGAGCAGTTCTTC. Its translation: CASSPGPTGTGIYNEQFF.

This chain links TRBV7-9 with TRBJ2-1; weak D call: TRBD2 (5 bases). V was pared by 5 bases and J by 0 bases, with 8 bases between. The CDR3 totals 14 residues. Germline CDR1 reads SEHNR; CDR2 reads FQNEAQ (reference sequence). CDR3 bases: TGTGCCAGCAGCCCTGGGAGCTCCTACAATGAGCAGTTCTTC. Translating it yields CASSPGSSYNEQFF. Complete variable domain (other parts from reference TRBV7-9 and TRBJ2-1): DTGVSQNPRHKITKRGQNVTFRCDPISEHNRLYWYRQTLGQGPEFLTYFQNEAQLEKSRLLSDRFSAERPKGSFSTLEIQRTEQGDSAMYLCASSPGSSYNEQFFGPGTRLTVL.

The J gene is TRBJ1-3, the V gene TRBV6-5; no clear D gene. CDR1 is MNHEY, CDR2 SVGAGI, per germline. V lost 6 bases and J 4 bases, leaving 7 bases between the germline ends. The CDR3 is made up of 12 amino acids. The DNA of the CDR3 is TGTGCCAGCAGGCAGATCGGAAACACCATATATTTT. This gives the protein CASRQIGNTIYF.

This chain links TRBV6-5 with TRBJ2-7, with 12 bases identical to TRBD2. This CDR3 comprises 14 residues. Germline values: CDR1 MNHEY, CDR2 SVGAGI. V lost 7 bases and J lost 3; bases outside the gene matches: 4. As DNA, the CDR3 is TGTGCCAGCACTAAGACTAGCGGGGGCTACGAGCAGTACTTC. It specifies CASTKTSGGYEQYF.

The gene calls are TRBV3-1 (or the pseudogene TRBV3-2) and TRBJ1-1, with D hard to call. The CDR3 runs 13 residues. CDR1 is LGHDT and CDR2 is YNNKEL in the germline V gene (reference sequence). The ends were cut back, 0 bases at V and 4 bases at J, with 6 bases in the middle. The CDR3 region has the DNA TGTGCCAGCAGCCAAGATATAGTCACTGAAGCTTTCTTT. It specifies CASSQDIVTEAFF.

The gene calls are TRBV10-3 and TRBJ1-2, with 8 bases matching TRBD1. The ends lost 4 bases at V and 8 bases at J; junction bases unmatched: 6. The CDR3 is made up of 13 amino acids. CDR1 and CDR2 from the germline V gene are ENHRY and SYGVKD. The CDR3 region has the DNA TGTGCCATCAGTGCGACAGGGGAGGGGGGCTACACCTTC. The encoded protein is CAISATGEGGYTF.